A single TCR beta chain is shown here with its context. The germline CDR1 and CDR2 sequences are SGHTA and FQGTGA. The CDR3 consists of 17 residues. Trimming took off 2 bases at V and 0 bases at J, with 17 bases between the two ends. The data originate from a study of blood T cell repertoires in COVID-19. Study-level information: Acute and convalescent COVID-19 specimens originated in the United States, Italy and Spain. PBMCs, B-cell-depleted T cells, or T cells were the source of the cDNA or gDNA that made up the material.

Original analysis: Amplifying reference gene primers gave estimates of nucleated cell counts. Libraries were prepared by immunoSEQ multiplex PCR; TCRdb keeps only in-frame clonotypes and omits some of them. V and J calls and clone size follow that table, whereas D and trimming were derived from the DNA. The data hold 200,000 to 250,000 clones, with more than 75% observed a single time. The TCR was taken from a man between 40 and 49 years old with acute or convalescent COVID-19. The chain employs TRBV7-3 and TRBJ2-7, with D maybe TRBD2 (6 bases). Sequencing was performed on peripheral blood. The DNA of the CDR3 is TGTGCCAGCAGCTTAGTCGATCGCGGGACGGGCTCCTACGAGCAGTACTTC. Protein: CASSLVDRGTGSYEQYF.